The next 20 T cell receptor beta chains were all read from a single sample in a study of radiation and T cells in renal cell carcinoma (dated by TCRdb to 2018 to 2021). What the time point label conveys for this sample: baseline pretreatment blood. The treatment or condition label corresponds to: 15 Gy SBRT to primary tumor, nephrectomy 4 weeks later. The protocol used for the library was the immunoSEQ multiplex PCR assay. TCRdb took over this immuneACCESS table, retaining in-frame rearrangements with V and J assigned. Such tables are incomplete; in checked studies, under half of the missing clones stem from an unresolved V gene, and the remainder is unexplained. Here the sample has about 95,000 clones; 65% to 90% occur a single time. Clones ranked in the top ten supply 7.5% to 8.5% of the sample. The starting material was blood, obtained from a patient whose treatment included radiotherapy and nephrectomy. These receptors came from a man aged 50 to 59 with renal cell carcinoma.

The chain carries TRBV19 and TRBJ1-2; 7 bases are shared with TRBD1. In germline, CDR1 is LNHDA, CDR2 SQIVND (reference sequence). With 6 bases clipped from V and 0 bases from J, the junction kept 10 bases outside the gene matches. CDR3 length: 16 residues. DNA for the CDR3: TGTGCCAGTAGAACCCATGGACAGGCGACTAACTATGGCTACACCTTC. Translation gives CASRTHGQATNYGYTF. Full variable domain (rest looked up from reference TRBV19 and TRBJ1-2): DGGITQSPKYLFRKEGQNVTLSCEQNLNHDAMYWYRQDPGQGLRLIYYSQIVNDFQKGDIAEGYSVSREKKESFPLTVTSAQKNPTAFYLCASRTHGQATNYGYTFGSGTRLTVV.

The V and J genes are TRBV9 and TRBJ2-5, with D maybe TRBD1 (6 bases). Trimming cost V 2 bases and J 5 bases, with 16 bases left between them. This CDR3 is 15 amino acids long. Germline assignment: CDR1 SGDLS and CDR2 YYNGEE. CDR3 nucleotides: TGTGCCAGCAGCGTCGGGACACGGGATGTGGAGACCCAGTACTTC. Protein product: CASSVGTRDVETQYF.

The chain combines TRBV18 with TRBJ2-5; no firm D call. The CDR3 has 15 residues. V lost 0 bases and J lost 0, with 8 bases in between. Germline-derived CDR1 and CDR2 are KGHSH and LQKENI. The CDR3 loop reads CASSPPAQHQETQYF. For the CDR3, the DNA is TGTGCCAGCTCACCACCAGCACAGCACCAAGAGACCCAGTACTTC. Combining the CDR3 with reference TRBV18 and TRBJ2-5 gives the whole variable domain NAGVMQNPRHLVRRRGQEARLRCSPMKGHSHVYWYRQLPEEGLKFMVYLQKENIIDESGMPKERFSAEFPKEGPSILRIQQVVRGDSAAYFCASSPPAQHQETQYFGPGTRLLVL.

This chain links TRBV2 with TRBJ2-2; D call uncertain. Per the germline V gene, CDR1 is SNHLY and CDR2 is FYNNEI. Trimming took off 5 bases at V and 3 bases at J, with 13 bases between the two ends. The CDR3 is 15 amino acids. The CDR3 DNA sequence: TGTGCCAGCAGTCTCTTCCCAGGAGACACCGGGGAGCTGTTTTTT. Amino acid sequence: CASSLFPGDTGELFF. The variable domain in full, completed from reference TRBV2 and TRBJ2-2, reads EPEVTQTPSHQVTQMGQEVILRCVPISNHLYFYWYRQILGQKVEFLVSFYNNEISEKSEIFDDQFSVERPDGSNFTLKIRSTKLEDSAMYFCASSLFPGDTGELFFGEGSRLTVL.

This clone was seen a single time. The rearrangement links TRBV28 to TRBJ1-1, with 11 bases fitting TRBD1. The CDR3 extends over 14 amino acids. Germline lookup yields CDR1 MDHEN and CDR2 SYDVKM. V trimming: 4 bases; J trimming: 8 bases; junction bases outside the gene matches: 6. The chain's CDR3 is CASSSPGDRGEAFF. DNA of the CDR3: TGTGCCAGCAGTTCCCCCGGGGACAGGGGGGAAGCTTTCTTT.

The sample holds one count of this clone. The V call is TRBV7-2, the J call TRBJ2-7, with 11 nucleotides matching TRBD1. The CDR3 extends over 16 amino acids. Germline lookup yields CDR1 SGHTA and CDR2 FQGNSA. Trimming removed 1 base from V and 6 bases from J; junction bases left unmatched: 8. Written as DNA, the CDR3 is TGTGCCAGCAGCTTAGTGGGACAGGGGGTTAAGATCGAGCAGTACTTC. Translated: CASSLVGQGVKIEQYF.

This clone has just one count. The chain is built from TRBV5-1 and TRBJ1-4; weak D call: TRBD1 (6 bases). The V end lost 6 bases, the J end lost 5 bases, and 14 bases lay between the germline ends. The CDR3 totals 14 residues. The germline gives CDR1 SGHRS, CDR2 YFSETQ. The CDR3 reads CASKSGTSNEKLFF. DNA for the CDR3: TGCGCCAGCAAGAGCGGGACATCAAATGAAAAACTGTTTTTT.

The chain recombines TRBV5-5 with TRBJ2-7; possibly TRBD1 for D (6 bases). Trimming removed 5 bases from V and 3 bases from J, with 15 bases in between. CDR1 is SGHKS and CDR2 is YYEKEE in the germline V gene (reference sequence). The CDR3 has 14 amino acids. CDR3 residues: CASSYSTGNYEQYF. For the CDR3, the DNA is TGTGCCAGCAGTTACTCAACAGGGAACTACGAGCAGTACTTC.

CDR3 bases: TGTGCCAGCAGTTATAATCGACAGGGCCCCTACTACGAGCAGTACTTC. As protein: CASSYNRQGPYYEQYF. This chain links TRBV6-5 with TRBJ2-7; the match to TRBD1 covers 7 bases. The CDR3 has 16 amino acids. With 3 bases clipped from V and 3 bases from J, the junction kept 11 bases outside the gene matches. The germline V gene has CDR1 MNHEY and CDR2 SVGAGI.

The V call is TRBV10-3, the J call TRBJ1-1, with D unclear. Trimming took off 0 bases at V and 4 bases at J, with 12 bases between the two ends. Germline CDR1 reads ENHRY; CDR2 reads SYGVKD. The CDR3 is made up of 15 amino acids. The chain's CDR3 is CAISESTSGATEAFF. The CDR3 DNA sequence: TGTGCCATCAGTGAGTCGACGTCCGGAGCCACTGAAGCTTTCTTT.

CDR3 amino acids: CASRVGADGYTF. CDR3 DNA: TGTGCCAGCAGGGTTGGAGCGGATGGCTACACCTTC. This sequence joins TRBV2 and TRBJ1-2; D is ambiguous. CDR1 SNHLY and CDR2 FYNNEI come from the germline V gene. This CDR3 comprises 12 residues. V lost 6 bases and J lost 6, with 11 bases in between.

This rearrangement joins TRBV2 to TRBJ1-4; TRBD1 matches at 8 bases. The CDR3 loop spans 14 amino acids. CDR1 is SNHLY, CDR2 FYNNEI, per germline. V shed 6 bases and J 3 bases; nucleotides not matched to a gene: 3. The CDR3 loop reads CASRLQGANEKLFF. The DNA of the CDR3 is TGTGCCAGCAGGTTACAGGGGGCTAATGAAAAACTGTTTTTT.

The rearrangement links TRBV7-2 to TRBJ2-7; D possibly corresponds to TRBD2 (6 bases). V lost 1 base to trimming and J lost 5 bases, with 12 bases between them. Germline values: CDR1 SGHTA, CDR2 FQGNSA. The CDR3 extends over 14 amino acids. CDR3 region: CASSLGGVRNEQYF. As DNA, the CDR3 is TGTGCCAGCAGCTTAGGGGGGGTAAGGAACGAGCAGTACTTC.

The V call is TRBV4-2, the J call TRBJ2-7; D possibly corresponds to TRBD2 (6 bases). V lost 4 bases to trimming and J lost 2 bases, with 12 bases between them. Germline-derived CDR1 and CDR2 are LGHNA and YNFKEQ. The CDR3 spans 14 residues. CDR3 loop: CASSPPGEAYEQYF. DNA of the CDR3: TGTGCCAGCAGCCCACCGGGGGAGGCCTACGAGCAGTACTTC.

The chain uses TRBV10-2 and TRBJ1-1; perhaps TRBD1 as D (5 bases). V was clipped by 6 bases and J by 3 bases, with 11 bases between them. This CDR3 region has 13 residues. CDR1 and CDR2 from the germline V gene are WSHSY and SAAADI. The CDR3 sequence is CASSGDADTEAFF. The CDR3, as DNA: TGCGCCAGCAGCGGGGACGCGGACACTGAAGCTTTCTTT.

The chain is built from TRBV7-6 and TRBJ1-6; no clear D gene. The V end was cut by 1 base, the J end by 8 bases, with 6 bases between. This CDR3 comprises 13 residues. Germline assignment: CDR1 SGHVS and CDR2 FNYEAQ. DNA of the CDR3: TGTGCCAGCAGCTTAGGTTCGGATTCACCCCTCCACTTT. Translation gives CASSLGSDSPLHF.

The rearrangement joins TRBV2 to TRBJ1-2, with D unclear. The germline V gene encodes CDR1 SNHLY and CDR2 FYNNEI. The V and J ends lost 4 bases and 5 bases respectively, with 8 bases between them. The length of the CDR3 is 12 residues. The chain's CDR3 is CASSVGSYGYTF. CDR3 coding DNA: TGTGCCAGCAGTGTGGGATCATATGGCTACACCTTC. The complete variable domain, with remaining parts taken from reference TRBV2 and TRBJ1-2, reads EPEVTQTPSHQVTQMGQEVILRCVPISNHLYFYWYRQILGQKVEFLVSFYNNEISEKSEIFDDQFSVERPDGSNFTLKIRSTKLEDSAMYFCASSVGSYGYTFGSGTRLTVV.

The chain employs TRBV5-1 and TRBJ1-4, with 8 bases aligning to TRBD1. J was trimmed by 8 bases and V by 0 bases; bases with no gene match: 6. The CDR3 contains 15 residues. Germline CDR1 is SGHRS and CDR2 is YFSETQ. The CDR3 DNA reads TGCGCCAGCAGCTTGGGGGGACAGGCCGTGGAAAAACTGTTTTTT. Protein sequence: CASSLGGQAVEKLFF.

This chain uses TRBV9 with TRBJ1-1, with a tentative D call TRBD1 (6 bases). The CDR3 loop spans 16 amino acids. V shed 5 bases and J shed 1 base, with 18 bases lying between them. Germline lookup yields CDR1 SGDLS and CDR2 YYNGEE. The CDR3 is CASSTGSSMSNTEAFF. CDR3 sequence (DNA): TGTGCCAGCAGTACAGGGTCGTCTATGTCGAACACTGAAGCTTTCTTT.

J is TRBJ2-7 and V is TRBV10-3; 8 bases fit TRBD2. This CDR3 comprises 15 residues. V trimming: 0 bases; J trimming: 7 bases; junction bases outside the gene matches: 8. CDR1 ENHRY and CDR2 SYGVKD come from the germline V gene. For the CDR3, the DNA is TGTGCCATCAGTGAGTCGAGGTTAGCGGGGAGAGAGCAGTACTTC. Protein: CAISESRLAGREQYF.